This TCR beta chain was identified during a study of CD8+CD57+ T cells in acquired aplastic anemia. General study findings and limits: Found in both controls and patients were around 29 CD8+ CDR3 sequences. Any difference that existed in CD8+ Simpson's diversity between patients and controls was not significant.

The germline V gene encodes CDR1 PRHDT and CDR2 FYEKMQ (reference sequence). V lost 1 base, J lost 0 bases, and 9 bases lay in between. This CDR3 contains 15 residues. This clonotype was seen ten or more times. Its target is not known. Genomic DNA served as template for TCR beta VDJ and CDR3 profiling. TCRdb ran MiXCR on the reads and lists one entry per CDR3 protein. This table holds fewer than 250,000 distinct CDR3 sequences, 50% to 55% found once. The rearrangement joins TRBV13 to TRBJ1-1, with D possibly being TRBD1 (5 bases). The sequencing sample was made of sorted CD4+, CD8+, or CD8+CD57+ T cells (not recorded which) from PBMCs. This sequence originates from a human donor in good health, serving as a control. In DNA form, the CDR3 reads TGTGCCAGCAGCTTAGCCCCGACAGTGAACACTGAAGCTTTCTTT. Translation: CASSLAPTVNTEAFF. The variable domain in full, completed from reference TRBV13 and TRBJ1-1, reads AAGVIQSPRHLIKEKRETATLKCYPIPRHDTVYWYQQGPGQDPQFLISFYEKMQSDKGSIPDRFSAQQFSDYHSELNMSSLELGDSALYFCASSLAPTVNTEAFFGQGTRLTVV.